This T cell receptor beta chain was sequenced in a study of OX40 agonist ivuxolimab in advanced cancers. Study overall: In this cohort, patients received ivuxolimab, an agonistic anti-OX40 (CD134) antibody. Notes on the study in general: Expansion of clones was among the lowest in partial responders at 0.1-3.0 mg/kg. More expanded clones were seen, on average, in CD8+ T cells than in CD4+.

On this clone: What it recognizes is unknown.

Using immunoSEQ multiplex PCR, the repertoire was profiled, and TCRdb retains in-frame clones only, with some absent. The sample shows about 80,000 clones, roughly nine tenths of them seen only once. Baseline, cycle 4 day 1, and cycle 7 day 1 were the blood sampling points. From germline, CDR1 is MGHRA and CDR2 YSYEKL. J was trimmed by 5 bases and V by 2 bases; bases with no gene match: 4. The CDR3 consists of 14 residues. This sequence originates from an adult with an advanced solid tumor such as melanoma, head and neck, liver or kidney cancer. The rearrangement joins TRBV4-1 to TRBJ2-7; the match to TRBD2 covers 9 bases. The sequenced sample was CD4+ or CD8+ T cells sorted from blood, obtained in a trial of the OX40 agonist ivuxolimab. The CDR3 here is CASSQSGGSHEQYF. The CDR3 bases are TGCGCCAGCAGCCAAAGCGGGGGGTCCCACGAGCAGTACTTC.